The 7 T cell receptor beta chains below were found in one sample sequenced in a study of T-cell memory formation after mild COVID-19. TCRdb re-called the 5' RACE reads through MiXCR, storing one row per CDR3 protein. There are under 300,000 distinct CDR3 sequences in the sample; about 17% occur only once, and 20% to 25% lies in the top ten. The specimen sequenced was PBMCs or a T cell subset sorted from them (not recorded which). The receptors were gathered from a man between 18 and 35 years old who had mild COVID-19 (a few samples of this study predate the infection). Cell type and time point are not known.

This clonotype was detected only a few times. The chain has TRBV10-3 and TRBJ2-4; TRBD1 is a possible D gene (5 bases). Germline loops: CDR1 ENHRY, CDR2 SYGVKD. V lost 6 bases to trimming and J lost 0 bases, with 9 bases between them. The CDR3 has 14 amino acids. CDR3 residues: CAISADKAKNIQYF. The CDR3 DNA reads TGTGCCATCAGCGCGGACAAAGCCAAAAACATTCAGTACTTC.

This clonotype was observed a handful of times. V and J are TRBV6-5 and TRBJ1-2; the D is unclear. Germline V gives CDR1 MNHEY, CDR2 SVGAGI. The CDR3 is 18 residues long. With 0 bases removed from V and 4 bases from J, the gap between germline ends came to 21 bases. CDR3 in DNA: TGTGCCAGCAGTTACTCCCGACTGACTCGCCTGGGCCTCTATGGCTACACCTTC. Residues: CASSYSRLTRLGLYGYTF.

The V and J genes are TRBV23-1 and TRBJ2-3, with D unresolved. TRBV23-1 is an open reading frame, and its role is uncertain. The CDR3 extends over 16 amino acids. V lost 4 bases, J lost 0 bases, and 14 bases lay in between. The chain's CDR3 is CASSLRIQLSTDTQYF. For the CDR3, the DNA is TGCGCCAGCAGTCTCCGCATACAGCTTAGCACAGATACGCAGTATTTT.

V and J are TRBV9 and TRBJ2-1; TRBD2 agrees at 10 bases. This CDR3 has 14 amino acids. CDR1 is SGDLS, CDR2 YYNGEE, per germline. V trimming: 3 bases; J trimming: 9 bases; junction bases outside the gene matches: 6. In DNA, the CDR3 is TGTGCCAGCAGCGCCAGCGGGAGGGCGGTTGAGCAGTTCTTC. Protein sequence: CASSASGRAVEQFF.

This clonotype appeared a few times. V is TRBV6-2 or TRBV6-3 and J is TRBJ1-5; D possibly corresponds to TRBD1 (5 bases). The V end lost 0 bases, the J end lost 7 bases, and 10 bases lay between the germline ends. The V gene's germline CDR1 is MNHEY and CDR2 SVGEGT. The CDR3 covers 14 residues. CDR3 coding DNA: TGTGCCAGCAGTTACTCGGCAGGGAGGCAGCCCCAGCATTTT. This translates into CASSYSAGRQPQHF.

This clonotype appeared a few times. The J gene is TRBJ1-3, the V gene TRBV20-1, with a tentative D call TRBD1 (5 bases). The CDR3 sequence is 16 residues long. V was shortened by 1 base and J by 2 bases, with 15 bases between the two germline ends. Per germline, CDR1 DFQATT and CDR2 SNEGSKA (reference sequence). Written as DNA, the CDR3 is TGCAGTGCTAGAGGCTGGGACTTAACGACTGGAAACACCATATATTTT. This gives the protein CSARGWDLTTGNTIYF.

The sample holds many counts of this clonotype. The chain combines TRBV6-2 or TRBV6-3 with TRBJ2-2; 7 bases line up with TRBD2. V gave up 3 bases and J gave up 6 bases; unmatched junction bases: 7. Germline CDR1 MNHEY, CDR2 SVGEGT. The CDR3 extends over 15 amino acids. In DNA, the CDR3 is TGTGCCAGCAGTTATCCGCGGGGGAGGGCCGGGGAGCTGTTTTTT. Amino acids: CASSYPRGRAGELFF.